The 10 T cell receptor beta chains below come from one sample, sequenced in a study of blood T cell repertoires in COVID-19. Sequenced by immunoSEQ multiplex PCR; TCRdb stores in-frame clones only, minus some. The sample carries about 430,000 clones, more than 80% recorded once. The specimen was PBMCs or T cells enriched from blood (not recorded which). These TCRs come from a young man who had recovered from COVID-19.

This clone came up once. The chain couples TRBV29-1 to TRBJ2-1; 7 nucleotides align to TRBD2. Germline CDR1 SQVTM, CDR2 ANQGSEA. V was pared by 2 bases and J by 1 base, with 8 bases of the junction left unmatched. The CDR3 is made up of 16 amino acids. The CDR3 protein is CSVEPPLRESYNEQFF. DNA for the CDR3: TGCAGCGTTGAACCCCCTCTGCGGGAGTCCTACAATGAGCAGTTCTTC.

V and J are TRBV28 and TRBJ2-5; 7 bases match TRBD2. This CDR3 is built from 17 residues. J gave up 3 bases and V 6 bases, and 16 bases lay outside the gene matches. Germline loops: CDR1 MDHEN, CDR2 SYDVKM. In DNA form, the CDR3 reads TGTGCCAGCAGCACTTTTGGGGCTAGCGGATCCAAAGAGACCCAGTACTTC. It translates to CASSTFGASGSKETQYF.

CDR3 residues: CSVVLSPLLNEQFF. The CDR3 DNA sequence: TGCAGCGTCGTTCTCAGTCCCCTACTAAATGAGCAGTTCTTC. J is TRBJ2-1 and V is TRBV29-1; D call uncertain. Germline loops: CDR1 SQVTM, CDR2 ANQGSEA. CDR3 length equals 14 residues. Trimming removed 6 bases at V and 7 bases at J, with 19 bases between.

The chain joins TRBV6-1 to TRBJ2-1; TRBD1 matches 8 bases. The CDR3 has 16 amino acids. V was clipped by 3 bases and J by 7 bases; unmatched bases: 11. Germline CDR1 MNHNS, CDR2 SASEGT. The CDR3 DNA sequence: TGTGCCAGCAGTGATAGGACAGGGCAGTTTCGGAATGAGCAGTTCTTC. Its translation is CASSDRTGQFRNEQFF.

The genes are TRBV3-1 (or the pseudogene TRBV3-2) and TRBJ1-3, with no clear D. Germline values: CDR1 LGHDT, CDR2 YNNKEL (reference sequence). V was pared by 3 bases and J by 2 bases, with 11 bases between. CDR3 length equals 15 residues. CDR3 sequence (DNA): TGTGCCAGCAGCCAGGGCTCGTATACTGGAAACACCATATATTTT. Translating it yields CASSQGSYTGNTIYF.

The sample holds one count of this clone. The chain recombines TRBV11-1 with TRBJ1-1, with D unclear. CDR1 SGHAT and CDR2 FQDESV come from the germline V gene (reference sequence). This CDR3 comprises 12 residues. V lost 3 bases and J 2 bases, leaving 4 bases between the germline ends. The CDR3: CASSFINTEAFF. The CDR3 DNA reads as TGTGCCAGCAGCTTCATTAACACTGAAGCTTTCTTT.

The chain couples TRBV19 to TRBJ1-1; 8 nucleotides align to TRBD1. The CDR3 sequence is 14 residues long. V shed 6 bases, J shed 5 bases, and the junction held 8 bases outside the gene matches. Looked up from germline, CDR1 is LNHDA and CDR2 is SQIVND (reference sequence). The chain's CDR3 is CASRPTGVGTEAFF. In DNA, the CDR3 is TGTGCCAGTAGGCCGACAGGGGTGGGGACTGAAGCTTTCTTT.

The chain uses TRBV5-1 and TRBJ2-3, with D perhaps matching TRBD1 (6 bases). CDR1 and CDR2 (germline): SGHRS, YFSETQ. V dropped 6 bases and J dropped 6 bases, with 17 bases sitting between them. The CDR3 is made up of 14 amino acids. In DNA, the CDR3 is TGCGCCAGCAAGCCGGCGGCAACAGGGGATACGCAGTATTTT. It codes for CASKPAATGDTQYF. Supplemented by reference TRBV5-1 and TRBJ2-3, the full variable domain reads KAGVTQTPRYLIKTRGQQVTLSCSPISGHRSVSWYQQTPGQGLQFLFEYFSETQRNKGNFPGRFSGRQFSNSRSEMNVSTLELGDSALYLCASKPAATGDTQYFGPGTRLTVL.

The V gene is TRBV19, the J gene TRBJ2-7; 8 bases are shared with TRBD1. Germline V lookup: CDR1 LNHDA, CDR2 SQIVND (reference sequence). V gave up 3 bases and J gave up 4 bases; unmatched junction bases: 8. The CDR3 runs to 15 residues. The CDR3 spells CASSILGTGEYEQYF. The CDR3 DNA reads TGTGCCAGTAGTATCCTCGGGACAGGAGAGTACGAGCAGTACTTC.

Only a few counts were recorded for this clone. CDR3 DNA sequence: TGTGCCAGTAGTAAACTAGGGACAGGGATCTACGAGCAGTACTTC. It yields the protein CASSKLGTGIYEQYF. The V call is TRBV19, the J call TRBJ2-7; 9 nucleotides align to TRBD1. J lost 3 bases, V lost 4 bases, and 7 bases had no gene match. The CDR3 contains 15 residues. The V gene's germline CDR1 is LNHDA and CDR2 SQIVND (reference sequence).